The sequence of this TCR beta chain was determined in a study of technical replicates of blood from a handful of donors. CDR1 and CDR2 (germline): LGHNA, YNFKEQ. J was trimmed by 1 base and V by 4 bases; bases with no gene match: 5. This CDR3 comprises 15 residues. TCRdb's copy holds only in-frame clones and misses some; the assay was immunoSEQ multiplex PCR. The repertoire holds roughly 50,000 clones, with about 93% as singletons. The TCR sequence derives from a human donor in good health. Some clones in this sample may be carry-over from other donors' samples. Sequenced input: PBMCs. The chain employs TRBV4-2 and TRBJ1-2, with 8 bases fitting TRBD1. CDR3 nucleotides: TGTGCCAGCAGCCGATCCGGGACAGGTAACTATGGCTACACCTTC. Translating it yields CASSRSGTGNYGYTF.